These 15 T cell receptor beta chains originate from one sample sequenced in a study of T cells after posttransplantation cyclophosphamide. TCRdb keeps only in-frame clones here, not all; method: immunoSEQ multiplex PCR. The data list around 24,000 clones, none observed once; approximately 7% falls to the top ten. The sample taken for sequencing was PBMCs. The receptors here all came from a woman aged 60-75 years in good health, CMV-negative, and a related stem cell transplant donor.

This clone was observed at least ten times. This chain connects TRBV5-4 to TRBJ2-7; TRBD2 aligns across 11 bases. The germline V gene has CDR1 SGHNT and CDR2 YYREEE (reference sequence). The CDR3 length is 14 residues. V lost 9 bases, J lost 0 bases, and 5 bases stayed unmatched. The DNA of the CDR3 is TGTGCCACCCAACTAGCGGGGGACTCCTACGAGCAGTACGTC. It yields the protein CATQLAGDSYEQYV.

This clone occurred many times. The chain combines TRBV19 with TRBJ1-4, with 10 bases lining up with TRBD1. V trimming: 7 bases; J trimming: 7 bases; junction bases outside the gene matches: 15. Germline loops: CDR1 LNHDA, CDR2 SQIVND (reference sequence). The CDR3 has 17 residues. The CDR3 DNA is TGTGCCAGTACCAACCCGACAGGGGGCCTTACGAGTGAAAAACTGTTTTTT. The encoded protein is CASTNPTGGLTSEKLFF.

This clone was seen at least ten times. The chain has TRBV4-3 and TRBJ2-7; TRBD1 aligns across 8 bases. Per germline, CDR1 LGHNA and CDR2 YSLEER. The junction had 15 bases not matched to a gene; V was cut back by 1 base and J by 4 bases. The CDR3 runs 18 residues. CDR3 DNA: TGCGCCAGCAGCCAAGCCCCGAGTAGGTCAGGGGGCGGTTACGAGCAGTACTTC. Amino acid sequence: CASSQAPSRSGGGYEQYF.

Ten or more counts support this clone. This chain uses TRBV6-5 with TRBJ1-6, with D hard to call. Trimming pared 6 bases from V and 6 bases from J, leaving 15 bases between. Germline V CDR1 and CDR2: MNHEY, SVGAGI. The CDR3 runs 15 residues. As DNA, the CDR3 is TGTGCCAGCAGGAACCGGGGTAACGGTAATTCACCCCTCCACTTT. This codes for CASRNRGNGNSPLHF.

This clone was seen only a few times. This chain uses TRBV5-7 with TRBJ2-7; TRBD2 might be the D (5 bases). TRBV5-7 counts as an open reading frame of uncertain function. The germline V and J ends were trimmed by 4 bases and 0 bases, with 14 bases remaining between them. CDR3 length equals 15 residues. The DNA for the CDR3 is TGTGCCAGCAGCCTCCCCGAGCGGTGCTCCTACGAGCAGTACTTC. Protein product: CASSLPERCSYEQYF.

This clone was counted only a few times. This chain connects TRBV29-1 to TRBJ2-1; 11 bases agree with TRBD2. V shed 5 bases and J 7 bases; nucleotides not matched to a gene: 4. The CDR3 runs to 13 residues. Germline V gene sequence: CDR1 SQVTM, CDR2 ANQGSEA. CDR3 sequence reads: CSVLGLAGNEQFF. The CDR3 nucleotides read TGCAGCGTTCTTGGACTAGCGGGTAATGAGCAGTTCTTC.

This clone has at least ten counts. The chain couples TRBV7-9 to TRBJ2-7; 7 nucleotides agree with TRBD1. With 1 base clipped from V and 6 bases from J, the junction kept 9 bases outside the gene matches. The CDR3 has 15 amino acids. Germline V gene lookup returns CDR1 SEHNR and CDR2 FQNEAQ (reference sequence). The CDR3 bases are TGTGCCAGCAGCTTAGTGAGGGGGCGTTTCGTCGAGCAGTACTTC. Translated, it gives CASSLVRGRFVEQYF.

In this sample, this clone turned up many times. The V and J genes are TRBV15 and TRBJ2-5; D gene unclear. Germline-derived CDR1 and CDR2 are LNHNV and YYDKDF (reference sequence). The CDR3 length is 12 residues. The germline V and J ends were trimmed by 0 bases and 11 bases, with 10 bases remaining between them. CDR3 in amino acids: CATSRDDGTQYF. CDR3 bases: TGTGCCACCAGCAGAGATGATGGCACACAGTACTTC.

Many counts were recorded for this clone. V is TRBV13 and J is TRBJ1-5; D is ambiguous. Germline loops: CDR1 PRHDT, CDR2 FYEKMQ (reference sequence). CDR3 length: 14 amino acids. V dropped 0 bases and J dropped 2 bases, with 5 bases sitting between them. CDR3 sequence (DNA): TGTGCCAGCAGCTTAGGCGTTGGCAATCAGCCCCAGCATTTT. Translated: CASSLGVGNQPQHF.

In this sample, this clone turned up a few times. The chain combines TRBV7-8 with TRBJ2-3; possibly TRBD1 for D (6 bases). This CDR3 is built from 15 residues. Looked up from germline, CDR1 is SGHVS and CDR2 is FQNEAQ. V lost 2 bases to trimming and J lost 3 bases, with 12 bases between them. For the CDR3, the DNA is TGTGCCAGCAGCTTATTCCAGGGGCGGACAGATACGCAGTATTTT. Protein sequence: CASSLFQGRTDTQYF.

This clone was observed at least ten times. This chain connects TRBV5-4 to TRBJ2-7, with TRBD2 as a possible D gene (5 bases). V lost 4 bases to trimming and J lost 0 bases, with 11 bases between them. The CDR3 extends over 14 amino acids. Germline values: CDR1 SGHNT, CDR2 YYREEE (reference sequence). The CDR3 loop reads CASSLRTDSYEQYF. The DNA of the CDR3 is TGTGCCAGCAGCCTACGGACTGACTCCTACGAGCAGTACTTC.

This clone was observed at least ten times. The chain employs TRBV5-1 and TRBJ1-4, with TRBD1 matching over 8 bases. This CDR3 spans 15 amino acids. CDR1 and CDR2 from the germline V gene are SGHRS and YFSETQ. Trimming took 4 bases from V and 7 from J; bases not matched to a gene: 9. CDR3 DNA: TGCGCCAGCAGCATACAGGGGGAGGAGGGTGAAAAACTGTTTTTT. Its translation: CASSIQGEEGEKLFF.

This clone was counted at least ten times. The chain is built from TRBV4-3 and TRBJ2-5, with 10 bases lining up with TRBD1. This CDR3 comprises 17 residues. Germline V gene data show CDR1 as LGHNA and CDR2 as YSLEER. Trimming cost V 1 base and J 2 bases; bases outside gene matches: 7. The CDR3 DNA is TGCGCCAGCAGCCAAGTGGGACAGGGGCGATCTCAAGAGACCCAGTACTTC. Translating gives CASSQVGQGRSQETQYF.

This clone has at least ten counts. J is TRBJ1-6 and V is TRBV19; 7 nucleotides match TRBD1. The ends lost 4 bases at V and 1 base at J; junction bases unmatched: 4. Germline CDR1 is LNHDA and CDR2 is SQIVND (reference sequence). CDR3 length equals 16 residues. CDR3 in DNA: TGTGCCAGTAGTAGGGGACAGATTTCCTATAATTCACCCCTCCACTTT. Protein product: CASSRGQISYNSPLHF.

In this sample, this clone turned up many times. The V gene is TRBV10-3, the J gene TRBJ1-2; 7 positions match TRBD1. The CDR3 has 13 residues. V lost 11 bases, J lost 2 bases, and 8 bases stayed unmatched. Germline assignment: CDR1 ENHRY and CDR2 SYGVKD. The CDR3 protein is CAATQGENYGYTF. DNA for the CDR3: TGTGCCGCTACTCAGGGGGAAAACTATGGCTACACCTTC.